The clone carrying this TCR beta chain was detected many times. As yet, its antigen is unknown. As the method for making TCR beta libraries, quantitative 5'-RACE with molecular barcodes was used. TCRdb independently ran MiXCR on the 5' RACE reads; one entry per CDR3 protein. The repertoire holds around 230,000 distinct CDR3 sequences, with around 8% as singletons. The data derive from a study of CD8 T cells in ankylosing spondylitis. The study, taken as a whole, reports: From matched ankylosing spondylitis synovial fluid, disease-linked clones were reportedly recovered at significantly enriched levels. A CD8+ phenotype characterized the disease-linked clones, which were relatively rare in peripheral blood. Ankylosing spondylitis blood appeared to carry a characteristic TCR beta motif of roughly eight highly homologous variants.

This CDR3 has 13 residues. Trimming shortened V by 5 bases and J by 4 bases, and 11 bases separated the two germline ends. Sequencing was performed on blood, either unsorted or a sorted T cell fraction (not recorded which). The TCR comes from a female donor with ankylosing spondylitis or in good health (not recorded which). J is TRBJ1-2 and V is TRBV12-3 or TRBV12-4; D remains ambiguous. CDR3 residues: CASSAASGYGYTF. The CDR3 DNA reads TGTGCCAGCAGTGCCGCCTCGGGCTATGGCTACACCTTC.